One and the same sample provided the 6 T cell receptor beta chains below, sequenced in a study of T cell responses to AZD1222 COVID-19 vaccine. TCRdb's table, derived via immunoSEQ multiplex PCR, lists solely in-frame clones and lacks some. The table has fewer than 30,000 clones, more than 85% seen once; the top ten hold around 7.9%. Sequencing was performed on peripheral blood, taken 28 days after the second AZD1222 dose. The receptors stem from an adult who received the AZD1222 COVID-19 vaccine.

This clone appeared a few times. J is TRBJ2-5 and V is TRBV2, with 9 positions matching TRBD2. The length of the CDR3 is 14 residues. V lost 6 bases, J lost 1 base, and 3 bases stayed unmatched. The germline V gene has CDR1 SNHLY and CDR2 FYNNEI. The CDR3 sequence is CASRPAGGQETQYF. The CDR3 nucleotides read TGTGCCAGCAGGCCAGCGGGGGGCCAAGAGACCCAGTACTTC.

The V gene is TRBV7-2, the J gene TRBJ2-7; D not resolved. Germline loops: CDR1 SGHTA, CDR2 FQGNSA. The CDR3 runs 12 residues. With 1 base removed from V and 9 bases from J, the gap between germline ends came to 10 bases. CDR3 coding DNA: TGTGCCAGCAGCTTAGGAGGTGTTGGGCAGTACTTC. It is translated as CASSLGGVGQYF.

This clone was seen more than once but under ten times. The genes are TRBV27 and TRBJ2-7; possible D gene TRBD1, 6 bases. V was clipped by 2 bases and J by 5 bases, with 16 bases between them. The CDR3 sequence is 15 residues long. Looked up from germline, CDR1 is MNHEY and CDR2 is SMNVEV (reference sequence). The CDR3 bases are TGTGCCAGCAGTTTAGCCGACAGGTTGAAGGACGAGCAGTACTTC. Translation gives CASSLADRLKDEQYF.

The rearrangement uses TRBV20-1 and TRBJ1-2; no clear D. Trimming stripped 3 bases from V and 7 bases from J, with 9 bases between. The CDR3 spans 11 residues. Germline CDR1 DFQATT, CDR2 SNEGSKA (reference sequence). CDR3 residues: CSASGVAGYTF. Written as DNA, the CDR3 is TGCAGTGCTAGTGGCGTGGCTGGCTACACCTTC.

V gene TRBV6-5 combines with J gene TRBJ1-2; tentative D call: TRBD1 (6 bases). V was pared by 2 bases and J by 5 bases, with 12 bases between. From germline, CDR1 is MNHEY and CDR2 SVGAGI. The CDR3 totals 14 residues. The CDR3: CASSYGGQPYGYTF. DNA for the CDR3: TGTGCCAGCAGTTACGGCGGACAGCCTTATGGCTACACCTTC.

The V call is TRBV7-2, the J call TRBJ2-1, with 13 bases fitting TRBD2. The CDR3 consists of 14 residues. Germline CDR1 reads SGHTA; CDR2 reads FQGNSA. V shed 5 bases and J 9 bases; nucleotides not matched to a gene: 4. CDR3 bases: TGTGCCAGCAGCGCCCGGACTAGCGGGGGTGAGCAGTTCTTC. Its protein is CASSARTSGGEQFF.